This T cell receptor (beta chain) was recovered during a study of blood T cell repertoires in COVID-19. Self-reported history from a screening survey and questionnaire set each donor's cohort. With 4 bases clipped from V and 5 bases from J, the junction kept 7 bases outside the gene matches. The germline V gene encodes CDR1 SGHNT and CDR2 YYREEE (reference sequence). This CDR3 region has 15 residues. Assay: immunoSEQ multiplex PCR; the TCRdb copy retains only in-frame clones and omits some. The sample lists approximately 490,000 clones; around 90% were seen once. Input material: PBMCs or T cells enriched from blood (not recorded which). The chain joins TRBV5-4 to TRBJ2-1, with TRBD1 identical over 9 bases. This sequence was found in a woman between 18 and 29 years old who had recovered from COVID-19. As DNA, the CDR3 is TGTGCCAGCAGCCCAAGGGACAGGGCAGACAATGAGCAGTTCTTC. As protein: CASSPRDRADNEQFF.